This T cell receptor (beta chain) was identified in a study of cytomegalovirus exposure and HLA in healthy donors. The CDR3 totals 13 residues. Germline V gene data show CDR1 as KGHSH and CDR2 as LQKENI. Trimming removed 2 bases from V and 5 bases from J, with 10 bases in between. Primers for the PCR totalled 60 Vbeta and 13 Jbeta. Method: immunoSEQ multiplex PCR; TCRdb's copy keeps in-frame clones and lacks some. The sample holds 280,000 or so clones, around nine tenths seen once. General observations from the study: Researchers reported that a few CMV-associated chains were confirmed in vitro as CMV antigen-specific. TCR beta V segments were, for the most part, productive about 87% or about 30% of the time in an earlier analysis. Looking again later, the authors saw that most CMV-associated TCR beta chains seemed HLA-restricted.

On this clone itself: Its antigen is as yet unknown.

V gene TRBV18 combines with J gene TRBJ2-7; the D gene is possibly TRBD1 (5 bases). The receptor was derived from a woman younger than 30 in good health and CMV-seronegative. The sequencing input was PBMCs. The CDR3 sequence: CASSPNQGNEQYF. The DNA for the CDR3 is TGTGCCAGCTCACCAAATCAGGGTAACGAGCAGTACTTC.